This TCR beta chain is drawn from a study of tumor-infiltrating lymphocytes in primary liver carcinoma. Whole-study context: Tumors were staged T1-T3 N0M0 and measured roughly 4 to 11 cm across. Study results and caveats: Researchers found tumor-adjacent and tumor-blood pairs overlapped less than tumor region pairs.

Starting material of 500 ng total RNA yielded TCR beta cDNA via a constant-region primer. Employing slightly modified ARM-PCR, three nested multiplex PCR rounds were run, and these gave rise to the TCR beta libraries. Rounds one and two of PCR, each of roughly 10 cycles, were primed with TRBV1-TRBV30 forward primers and a C-beta reverse primer. TCRdb ran MiXCR on the multiplex PCR reads and lists one entry per CDR3 protein. This table has under 150,000 distinct CDR3 sequences, around two thirds appearing once. Worth noting for this clonotype: Its antigen is not known. This may arise from a read error, as a much more abundant clone is one base away.

Germline CDR1 SEHNR, CDR2 FQNEAQ (reference sequence). CDR3 length: 13 amino acids. Co-extracting RNA and DNA was done with about 20-33 mg of unsorted bulk tissue as input. Primary liver carcinoma in the patients was surgically resected. Chronic HBV infection affected patients, none of whom had received treatment. This sequence joins TRBV7-9 and TRBJ1-1; no clear D. The source material was tumor-adjacent normal liver tissue. The receptor was derived from a woman aged 60-75 years with primary liver carcinoma and hepatitis B virus infection. The CDR3 reads CTSSLEPNTEAFF. The CDR3 nucleotides are TGTACCAGCAGCTTAGAACCGAACACTGAAGCTTTCTTT.